Detailed here is one T cell receptor beta chain. These data come from a study of cytotoxic CD8 clonotypes in ibrutinib-treated CLL. Study as a whole: Partial response was seen in 25 or so patients and complete response in 2; after median about 68 months, approximately 14 stayed remitted, some 12 progressed. Timing of response sample collection was a median approximately twelve months after treatment start, with a range of 6 to 36. Average yields of 255,043 productive templates and approximately 100,000 productive rearrangements characterized the samples.

Sequencing used immunoSEQ multiplex PCR; TCRdb keeps in-frame clones, though not all of them. The repertoire consists of roughly 330,000 clones, with under 70% occurring once and the leading ten covering under 8%. Deletions cut 7 bases from V and 7 bases from J, with 14 bases between. CDR1 and CDR2 from the germline V gene are MGHRA and YSYEKL. This CDR3 region has 14 residues. The clonotype was recovered from a human donor with chronic lymphocytic leukemia. The chain has TRBV4-1 and TRBJ1-6; the D is unclear. Material: PBMCs, obtained after 36 months of ibrutinib treatment. CDR3 bases: TGCGCCAGCAAAAGGAATTCCGGGAATTCACCCCTCCACTTT. Its protein product is CASKRNSGNSPLHF.